This T cell receptor beta chain was retrieved from a study of radiotherapy plus CTLA-4 blockade in lung cancer. There are a few counts of this clone. The germline gives CDR1 SGHNT, CDR2 YYREEE (reference sequence). V was clipped by 3 bases and J by 4 bases; unmatched bases: 5. CDR3 length equals 14 residues. This table comes from immunoSEQ multiplex PCR, and its TCRdb copy is limited to in-frame clones, with some not included. This table holds about 88,000 clones, less than 80% found once. Source: peripheral blood, taken from a patient treated with radiotherapy plus ipilimumab. This chain links TRBV5-4 with TRBJ1-1; 8 nucleotides agree with TRBD1. The receptor comes from a human donor with non-small cell lung cancer that progressed on radiotherapy plus ipilimumab. The CDR3 region is CASSSSTGATEAFF. The CDR3 DNA reads as TGTGCCAGCAGCTCATCGACAGGGGCCACTGAAGCTTTCTTT.